This T cell receptor (beta chain) is from a study of cytomegalovirus exposure and HLA in healthy donors (dated by TCRdb to the late 2010s). Regarding the study in general: An earlier analysis of some 600 of the donors reported approximately 300 Gb of sequence data and approximately 120 million unique TCR beta sequences obtained from about 200 million T cells. Of the roughly 400 genotyped donors, approximately 83% fell in the genetic ancestry cluster associated with self-reported Caucasian donors. Roughly 5 DR-DQ haplotypes were handled as single units for association and clustering, since linkage in the cohort was strong. In a later analysis, previously published TCR beta repertoires from fewer than 750 donors were re-analyzed and high-resolution HLA genotyping was added so that TCR occurrence patterns could be studied. Using immunosequencing, the study profiled T cell repertoires from about 620 subjects and related those repertoires to cytomegalovirus serostatus. The aim of the study was to test whether cataloging public T cell receptors could identify signatures of past pathogen exposure. Across 398 genotyped donors of the cohort, an average of about 240,000 unique TCR beta nucleotide sequences per donor were sequenced, and approximately 19% of those sequences were non-productive. In a later genetic analysis, genome-wide SNP genotypes for about three fifths of the roughly 670 donors were used, and that subset was treated as a discovery cohort. An earlier analysis of some 500 of the donors used high-throughput TCR beta sequencing to judge whether each TCR beta V gene segment behaved as functional or pseudogenic. In the later analysis, no new phenotypic data were used to find candidate immune exposures; instead, reliance was placed on TCR beta sequences and their occurrence across donors. HLA typing included class I and class II loci at four-digit resolution. All discovery cohort repertoires had been generated using a single sequencing platform. The number of donors typed differed by locus, with roughly 620-630 for A, B, C, DRB1 and DQB1, around 500 for DQA1, nearly 610 for DPA1, and over 400 for DPB1. To predict cytomegalovirus infection status, the study brought together high-throughput TCR immunosequencing, statistical association of individual TCRs with disease status, and machine learning. Besides the first cohort of 550 to 750 subjects, a separate validation cohort made up of 120 different subjects was used. About 330 gigabases of sequencing data and approximately 92 million unique TCR sequences made up an early release that covered approximately 620 HLA-typed donors. Alongside the repertoire data, information on donor age, sex, ethnicity and CMV serostatus was compiled.

The protocol used for the library was the immunoSEQ multiplex PCR assay. For the multiplex PCR, a mixture combining 60 forward primers for TCR Vbeta segments and 13 reverse primers for TCR Jbeta segments was used. A multiplex PCR assay on genomic DNA amplified the CDR3 region of rearranged TCR beta genes. Amplified TCR beta libraries were sequenced as 87-base-pair reads on the Illumina HiSeq System. The authors processed their data as follows. In a later analysis, approximately 74 million unique TCR beta chains were counted across the 500 to 700 repertoires, and about 9.9 million of these chains were shared by at least two donors. To remove PCR and sequencing errors, raw reads were error-corrected and collapsed into unique sequences using a nearest-neighbor algorithm that merged closely related sequences. To assign V, D and J gene segments, CDR3 sequences were aligned to IMGT reference sequences. For a sequence to be retained, at least a six-nucleotide match to both a V gene segment and a J gene segment was required. A rearrangement counted as productive if the CDR3 had no stop codons and remained in frame with V and J, and every other rearrangement counted as non-productive. Following IMGT convention, CDR3 was defined as the stretch from the second conserved V-encoded cysteine to the conserved J-encoded phenylalanine. Sequences without an unambiguous match to a single V gene segment were excluded from the earlier analysis of about 640 of the donors. In an earlier analysis of some 590 of the donors, a V segment was called functional when productive rearrangements were above 56.7%, and segregating when the standard deviation between donors exceeded 5%. To diagnose cytomegalovirus status from the catalog of TCR beta chain sequences, a statistical classification framework was built. V and J gene assignment, in a later analysis, came from comparing TCR nucleotide sequences with IMGT/GENE-DB human TR gene sequences. The TCRdist pipeline was used in a later analysis to assign CDR3 sequences and most-parsimonious VDJ recombination scenarios. In a later analysis, each TCR beta chain was defined by its CDR3 amino acid sequence together with its V-gene family, and reads lacking a unique V-gene family were excluded. To address suspected cross-contamination and a sequencing artifact, a later analysis removed 450 to 700 highly shared, low-generation-probability nucleotide sequences. In a later analysis, a clonal expansion index for each public chain was calculated from normalized within-repertoire ranks of inferred template counts. In a later analysis, generation probabilities were computed using a VDJ recombination model fitted to out-of-frame rearrangements, and the results were checked against IGoR. In a later analysis, TCR-TCR, TCR-HLA and TCR-CMV co-occurrence was scored with hypergeometric tests, and a repertoire-size bias correction was applied to TCR pairs. False discovery rates were estimated in a later analysis by permuting HLA or CMV assignments 20 times. In a later analysis, co-occurring TCRs were grouped using DBSCAN, with TCRdist sequence similarity added in when clustering inside HLA-allele-positive subsets. For co-occurrence clustering, repertoires with fewer than 30,000 or more than 120,000 public chains were excluded, along with four or five repertoires with anomalous nucleotide sharing. TCRdb took this table from immuneACCESS and kept in-frame rearrangements with V and J called. Such tables lack part of the clones; where checked against another copy, unresolved V genes explain under half of the gap, and the rest is unexplained. V and J calls and clone size come straight from that table; D and trimming were deduced from the DNA. The sample table lists about 130,000 clones, around three quarters of them with a count of one. 1.2% of the sample is in the top ten clones.

The cohort consisted of hundreds of healthy bone marrow donors. At the time of sampling, all cohort members were nominally healthy, though unrecorded immune exposures were likely present. The donor tested CMV seronegative, placing the donor among the 300 to 450 seronegative members of the cohort. Every donor gave a peripheral blood sample, and the peripheral blood mononuclear cells from that sample were used for TCR beta sequencing. The Qiagen DNeasy Blood Extraction Kit was used to extract genomic DNA from the blood cell samples. Worth noting for this clone: It lacks a known antigen. Per-nucleotide qualities are absent, and no much larger clonotype sits a single base away.

What the work shows at the level of the full study, not this receptor alone: In an earlier analysis of fewer than 750 of the donors, most TCR beta V segments were observed in productive rearrangements about 87% or about 30% of the time, broadly matching IMGT annotations. Because counts were too low, roughly 16 rarely observed V segments, including chromosome 9 orphons, were excluded from the earlier analysis of under 650 of the donors. A later analysis reported that several top co-occurrence clusters appeared linked to parvovirus B19, influenza, CMV and Epstein-Barr virus. A later genetic analysis reported fewer N-insertions in productive TCRs among donors in an Asian-associated ancestry cluster than the roughly 720-donor mean. When HLA alleles, especially DR and DQ, strongly co-occurred, TCR associations were difficult to assign to individual alleles. In a later analysis, about 17,000 TCR beta sequences were associated with specific HLA alleles at a false discovery rate of 0.05. A further reported finding was that TCR beta sequences accurately predicted the HLA-A and HLA-B alleles for most subjects in the first cohort. The classifier was reported to diagnose cytomegalovirus status with high specificity and sensitivity in both the original and validation cohorts. A later analysis found that HLA-associated TCR beta chains were more clonally expanded and had lower generation probabilities than equally common non-associated chains. CMV serostatus was the only immune exposure information available for the cohort. The authors suggested that the approach could potentially be extended to other disease states and immunological phenotypes. A few of the identified cytomegalovirus-associated TCR beta chains were confirmed in vitro to be specific for cytomegalovirus antigens. The presence/absence analyses assumed that sequencing depth was roughly uniform across donors, and that assumption may not be true. In a later analysis, TCR association rates were found to vary across HLA loci, with the most associated TCRs seen for DRB1 alleles and the fewest for HLA-C alleles. In a later genetic analysis, a missense DCLRE1C variant was associated with V-gene and J-gene trimming of TCR beta chains, and the association was replicated in an independent cohort. Because HLA typing was missing for some donors at each locus, association tests included only the typed subset. This cohort had only TCR beta chains sequenced, and the lack of alpha or paired-chain data limited which features could be detected. According to a later analysis, most CMV-associated TCR beta chains appeared to be HLA-restricted, and the HLA associations seemed to be driven largely by CMV exposure. A cluster of highly shared sequence variants was judged likely to be a technical artifact of the sequencing pipeline. Most TCR sequences were seen in very few donors, while some public TCRs were found in many individuals. The study gave a list of 150 to 200 TCR beta chains associated with cytomegalovirus. Correlated functional status among segregating V segments might be attributable to linkage disequilibrium, but an unknown experimental factor could not be ruled out.

The sequenced sample was PBMCs. The sequence came from a female donor in good health and CMV-seronegative.

The CDR3 protein: CASSQDRIYEQYF. The nucleotide sequence reads TGTGCCAGCAGCCAAGACAGGATCTACGAGCAGTACTTC. The chain is encoded by TRBV14 joined to TRBJ2-7, with no confident D gene call. Between the V and J ends, shortened by 0 bases and 3 bases respectively, the junction contains 6 bases. Taken from cysteine to phenylalanine, the CDR3 has 13 residues. The only DNA kept is the CDR3, 39 bases in frame from the first base. Looking up the germline V gene yields CDR1 SGHDN and CDR2 FVKESK.